This T cell receptor beta chain is drawn from a study of cytomegalovirus exposure and HLA in healthy donors. Study details: Of all 400 or so donors who were genotyped, about 80% belonged to the Caucasian-associated ancestry cluster.

Use of 60 Vbeta and 13 Jbeta primers characterized the PCR. Method: immunoSEQ multiplex PCR; TCRdb's copy keeps in-frame clones and lacks some. The profile shows about 41,000 clones, 81% of them singletons. V was clipped by 7 bases and J by 8 bases; unmatched bases: 12. CDR3 length equals 15 residues. Germline V gives CDR1 MNHNS, CDR2 SASEGT. General study points: Exclusion as indistinguishable affected some V segments, including TRBV6-2 and TRBV6-3. Productive rates of about 87% or about 30% were seen for most TCR beta V segments in an earlier analysis.

Everyone who donated was a healthy bone marrow donor. As regards this clone: Its antigen remains unknown.

Sequencing was performed on PBMCs. The receptor was derived from a man aged 45 to 65 in good health and CMV-seronegative. The V call is TRBV6-1, the J call TRBJ2-1; 9 bases are shared with TRBD2. The CDR3, as DNA: TGTGCCAGCATTCTAGCCGGGACTAGCAGGGATGAGCAGTTCTTC. It is translated as CASILAGTSRDEQFF.